This T cell receptor beta chain was sequenced for a study of Ad26.COV2.S vaccination and SARS-CoV-2 variants. The germline gives CDR1 LNHNV, CDR2 YYDKDF (reference sequence). Trimming stripped 1 base from V and 2 bases from J, with 14 bases between. The length of the CDR3 is 17 residues. This table comes from immunoSEQ multiplex PCR, and its TCRdb copy is limited to in-frame clones, with some not included. The repertoire holds about 350,000 clones, with roughly 90% as singletons. Sample treatment: about 20 received Ad26.COV2.S at low or high dose, single or two shots; roughly 5 received placebo; per-sample allocation not given. Day 63 following the first vaccine or placebo injection was when the samples were taken.

This clonotype originated in a person between 18 and 65 years old who received the Ad26.COV2.S COVID-19 vaccine or a placebo. The sequenced sample was peripheral blood, obtained in a trial of Ad26.COV2.S vaccine versus placebo. This chain joins TRBV15 and TRBJ1-4; TRBD1 might be the D (5 bases). The CDR3 is CATSRGEGIPTNEKLFF. Written as DNA, the CDR3 is TGTGCCACCAGCAGAGGAGAGGGGATTCCTACTAATGAAAAACTGTTTTTT.